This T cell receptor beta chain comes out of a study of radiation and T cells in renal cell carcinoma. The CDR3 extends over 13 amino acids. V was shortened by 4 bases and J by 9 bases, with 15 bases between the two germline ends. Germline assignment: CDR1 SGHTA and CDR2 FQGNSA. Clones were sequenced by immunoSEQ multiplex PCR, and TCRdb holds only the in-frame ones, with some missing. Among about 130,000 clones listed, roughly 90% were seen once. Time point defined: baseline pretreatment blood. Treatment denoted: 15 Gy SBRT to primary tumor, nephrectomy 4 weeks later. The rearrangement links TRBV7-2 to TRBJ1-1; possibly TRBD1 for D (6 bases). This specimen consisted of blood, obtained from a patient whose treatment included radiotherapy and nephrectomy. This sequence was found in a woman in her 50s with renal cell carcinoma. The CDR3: CASSSQRGQQAFF. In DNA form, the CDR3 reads TGTGCCAGCAGCTCCCAACGGGGGCAGCAAGCTTTCTTT. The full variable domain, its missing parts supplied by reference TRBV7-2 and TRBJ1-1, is GAGVSQSPSNKVTEKGKDVELRCDPISGHTALYWYRQSLGQGLEFLIYFQGNSAPDKSGLPSDRFSAERTGGSVSTLTIQRTQQEDSAVYLCASSSQRGQQAFFGQGTRLTVV.